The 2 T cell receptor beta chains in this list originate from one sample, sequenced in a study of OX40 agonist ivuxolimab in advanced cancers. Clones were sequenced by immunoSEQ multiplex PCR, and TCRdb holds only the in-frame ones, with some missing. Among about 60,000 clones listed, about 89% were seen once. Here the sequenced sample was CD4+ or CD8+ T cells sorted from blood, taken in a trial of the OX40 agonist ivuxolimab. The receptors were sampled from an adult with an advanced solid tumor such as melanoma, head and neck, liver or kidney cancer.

CDR3 sequence reads: CAWSGTGGISPLHF. In nucleotides, the CDR3 is TGTGCCTGGAGTGGGACAGGGGGAATTTCACCCCTCCACTTT. The chain uses TRBV30 and TRBJ1-6; 10 bases align to TRBD1. Trimming cost V 1 base and J 9 bases; bases outside gene matches: 3. The CDR3 is 14 amino acids. Germline CDR1 reads GTSNPN; CDR2 reads SVGIG (reference sequence).

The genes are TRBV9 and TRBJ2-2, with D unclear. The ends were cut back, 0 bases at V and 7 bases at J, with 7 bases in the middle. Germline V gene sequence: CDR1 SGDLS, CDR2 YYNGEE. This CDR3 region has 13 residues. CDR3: CASSVAPLGELFF. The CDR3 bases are TGTGCCAGCAGCGTAGCACCTCTCGGGGAGCTGTTTTTT. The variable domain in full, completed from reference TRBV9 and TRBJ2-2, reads DSGVTQTPKHLITATGQRVTLRCSPRSGDLSVYWYQQSLDQGLQFLIQYYNGEERAKGNILERFSAQQFPDLHSELNLSSLELGDSALYFCASSVAPLGELFFGEGSRLTVL.